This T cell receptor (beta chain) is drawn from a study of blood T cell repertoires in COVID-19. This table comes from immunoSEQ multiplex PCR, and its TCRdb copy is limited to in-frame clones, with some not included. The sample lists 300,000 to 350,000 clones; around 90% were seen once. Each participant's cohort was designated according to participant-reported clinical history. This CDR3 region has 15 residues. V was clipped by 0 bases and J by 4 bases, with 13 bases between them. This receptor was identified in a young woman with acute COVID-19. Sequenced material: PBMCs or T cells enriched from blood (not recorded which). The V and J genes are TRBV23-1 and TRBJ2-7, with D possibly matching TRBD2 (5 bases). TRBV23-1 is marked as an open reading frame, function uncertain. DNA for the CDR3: TGCGCCAGCAGTCAATCGGAGTGGCGGGTTTACGAGCAGTACTTC. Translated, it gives CASSQSEWRVYEQYF.